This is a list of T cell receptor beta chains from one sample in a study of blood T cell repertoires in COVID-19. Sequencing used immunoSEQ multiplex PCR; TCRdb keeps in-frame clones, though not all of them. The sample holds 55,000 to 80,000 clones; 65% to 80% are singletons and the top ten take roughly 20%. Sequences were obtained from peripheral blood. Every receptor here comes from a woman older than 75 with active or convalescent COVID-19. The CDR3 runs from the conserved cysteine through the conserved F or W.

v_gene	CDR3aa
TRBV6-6	CASSYSGGRAGELFF
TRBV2	CASSDRLLAGNQETQYF
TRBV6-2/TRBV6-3	CASSGHYEQYF
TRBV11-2	CASSLLGTGGYNEQFF
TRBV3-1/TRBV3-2	CASSQERATEAFF
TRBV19	CASSIQGAGTGELFF
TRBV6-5	CASSYGGWQERAFF
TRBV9	CASSSRTALNSPLHF
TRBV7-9	CASSNLLMNTEAFF
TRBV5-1	CASSPGGVTGELFF
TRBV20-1	CSARADYEQYF
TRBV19	CASSIGSRITDTQYF
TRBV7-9	CASSSAGFYGYTF
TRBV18	CASSPRGEADTQYF
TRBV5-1	CASSLGTSGANEQFF
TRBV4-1	CASSQAGQSYNEQFF
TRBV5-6	CASSLTRTRSNIQYF
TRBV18	CASSRTRDSYEQYF
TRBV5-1	CASSRAPGETQYF
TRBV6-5	CASRTGGLAYNEQFF
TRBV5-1	CASSSQTGGETYEQYF
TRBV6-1	CASSETGPRFPQHF
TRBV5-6	CASSRTGITEAFF
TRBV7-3	CASSFTGGLSVGEAFF
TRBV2	CASSPTGGDPPLHF
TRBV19	CASEDRADYGYTF
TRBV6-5	CASRADWSSGNTIYF
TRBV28	CASSGPGRVGTDTQYF
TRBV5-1	CASSLVQGPAYNEQFF
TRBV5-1	CASSSLAGGHSYNEQFF
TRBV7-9	CASSAQQGTSEAFF
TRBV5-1	CASSSTTGVREQYF
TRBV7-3	CASSPGTSIVNEQFF
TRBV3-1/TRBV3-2	CASSQRDRKTPAFF
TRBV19	CASSETSTNTEAFF
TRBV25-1	CASSESRKLFF
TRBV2	CASMGRAEATDTQYF
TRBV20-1	CSASGQVGAFF
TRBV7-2	CASSTAGTGWDEQYF
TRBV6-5	CASSYRRRGSEAFF
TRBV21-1	CASSVTSGDTEAFF
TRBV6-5	CASSQRSPGELFF
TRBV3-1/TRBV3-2	CASSHIGDKAFF
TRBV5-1	CASSNPTGGDTEAFF
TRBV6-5	CASSSQAAGDTEAFF
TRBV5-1	CASSLGQGQNTEAFF
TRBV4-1	CASSRRESNTDTQYF
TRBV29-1	CSVEGTYNEQFF
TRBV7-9	CASSPRPHLTRGGYTQYF
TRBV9	CASSVEQGATYGYTF
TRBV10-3	CAISEAGLNYGYTF
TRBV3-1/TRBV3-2	CASSQPTGNTEAFF
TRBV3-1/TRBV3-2	CASSQGFGANTEAFF
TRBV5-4	CASSLGQWFLGDTQYF
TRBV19	CASTGDRAYQPQHF
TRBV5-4	CASEGVGYGYTF
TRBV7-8	CASSRDRADTGELFF
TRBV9	CASSGSLNPDTQYF
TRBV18	CASSRIQGTETQYF